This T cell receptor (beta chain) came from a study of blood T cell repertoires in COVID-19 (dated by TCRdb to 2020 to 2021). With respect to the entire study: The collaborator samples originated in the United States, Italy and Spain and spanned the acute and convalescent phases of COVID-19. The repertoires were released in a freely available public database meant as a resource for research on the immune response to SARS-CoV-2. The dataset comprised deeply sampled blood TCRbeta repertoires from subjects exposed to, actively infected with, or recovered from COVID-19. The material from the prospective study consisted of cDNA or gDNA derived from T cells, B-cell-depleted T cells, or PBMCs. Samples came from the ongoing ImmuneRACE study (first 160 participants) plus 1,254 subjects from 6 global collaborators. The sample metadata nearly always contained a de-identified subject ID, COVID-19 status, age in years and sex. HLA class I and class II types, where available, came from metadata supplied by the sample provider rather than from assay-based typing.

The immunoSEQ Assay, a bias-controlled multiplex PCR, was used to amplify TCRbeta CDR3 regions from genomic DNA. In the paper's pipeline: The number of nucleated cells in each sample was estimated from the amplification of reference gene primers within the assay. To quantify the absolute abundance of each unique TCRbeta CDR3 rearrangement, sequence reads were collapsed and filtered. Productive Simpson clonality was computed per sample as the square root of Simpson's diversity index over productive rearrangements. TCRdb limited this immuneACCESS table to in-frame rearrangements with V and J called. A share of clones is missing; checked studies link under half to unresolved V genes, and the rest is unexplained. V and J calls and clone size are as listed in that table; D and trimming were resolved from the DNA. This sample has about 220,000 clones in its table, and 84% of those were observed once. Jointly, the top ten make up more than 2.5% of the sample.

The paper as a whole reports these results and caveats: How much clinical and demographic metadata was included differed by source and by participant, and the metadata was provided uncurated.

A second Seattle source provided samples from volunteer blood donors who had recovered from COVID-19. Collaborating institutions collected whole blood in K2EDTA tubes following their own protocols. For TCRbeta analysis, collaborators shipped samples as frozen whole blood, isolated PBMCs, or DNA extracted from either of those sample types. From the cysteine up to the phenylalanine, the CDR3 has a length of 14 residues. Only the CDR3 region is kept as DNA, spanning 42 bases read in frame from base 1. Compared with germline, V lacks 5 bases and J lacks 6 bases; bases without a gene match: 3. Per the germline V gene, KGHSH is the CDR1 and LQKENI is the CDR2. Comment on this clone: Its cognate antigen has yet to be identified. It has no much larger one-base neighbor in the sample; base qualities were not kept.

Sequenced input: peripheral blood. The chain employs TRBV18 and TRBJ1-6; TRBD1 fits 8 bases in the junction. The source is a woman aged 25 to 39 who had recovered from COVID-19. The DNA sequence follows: TGTGCCAGCTCATTCGGACAGGGTAATTCACCCCTCCACTTT. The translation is CASSFGQGNSPLHF.